This entry features one T cell receptor beta chain sequence. The CDR3 runs 16 residues. CDR1 and CDR2 (germline): SGHNT, YYREEE (reference sequence). With V trimmed by 0 bases and J by 1 base, 5 bases remained unmatched. This entry is derived from a study of cytomegalovirus exposure and HLA in healthy donors. A multiplex PCR was run with 60 Vbeta primers and 13 Jbeta primers. TCRdb's table, derived via immunoSEQ multiplex PCR, lists solely in-frame clones and lacks some. The table lists 150,000 to 200,000 clones, roughly 80% of them singletons. The sample comprised PBMCs. V and J are TRBV5-4 and TRBJ2-3, with 7 bases that match TRBD2. The receptor's source is a woman between 18 and 30 years old in good health and CMV-seronegative. This CDR3 reads CASSLEAGLRTDTQYF. The CDR3 bases are TGTGCCAGCAGCTTGGAGGCGGGACTACGCACAGATACGCAGTATTTT.